The source of this T cell receptor (beta chain) is a study of blood T cells in healthy people across ages. The V gene's germline CDR1 is SQVTM and CDR2 ANQGSEA. The germline V and J ends were trimmed by 4 bases and 3 bases, with 12 bases remaining between them. The CDR3 consists of 13 residues. This clonotype has a count of ten or more. Antigen specificity is unknown. Donors were systemically healthy Caucasian individuals from Russia aged about 6 to 95 years. Peripheral blood was drawn, roughly 10 milliliters per donor. Findings and caveats of the study: The recorded TCR beta diversity per million T cells decreased in a roughly linear manner with age.

A sample-barcoded 5' primer and a J-beta primer mix were used in a second PCR of roughly 7 to 11 cycles. One entry per CDR3 protein, called by TCRdb with MiXCR from the 5' RACE reads. The data show 1.8 million or so distinct CDR3 sequences, about 39% seen once. The sequence was obtained from a human donor in good health. The V call is TRBV29-1, the J call TRBJ1-2, with D unclear. Specimen: blood. CDR3 sequence: CSVALAGYYGYTF. The DNA of the CDR3 is TGCAGCGTTGCTCTTGCAGGTTACTATGGCTACACCTTC. Drawing the rest from reference TRBV29-1 and TRBJ1-2, the complete variable domain is SAVISQKPSRDICQRGTSLTIQCQVDSQVTMMFWYRQQPGQSLTLIATANQGSEATYESGFVIDKFPISRPNLTFSTLTVSNMSPEDSSIYLCSVALAGYYGYTFGSGTRLTVV.